Presented here are 25 T cell receptor beta chains from one specimen sequenced in a study of neurological immune-mediated disorders. TCRdb passed the 5' RACE reads through MiXCR, listing each CDR3 protein once. The table includes tens of thousands of distinct CDR3 sequences, 4.5% detected once. Sequences were obtained from PBMCs. Source of these receptors: a man under 40 with multiple sclerosis.

Only a few counts were recorded for this clonotype. The chain has TRBV2 and TRBJ2-3, with D possibly TRBD1 on 7 matching bases. This CDR3 region has 13 residues. V lost 8 bases and J lost 0, with 9 bases in between. CDR1 is SNHLY and CDR2 is FYNNEI in the germline V gene. In DNA form, the CDR3 reads TGTGCCAGCGCAGGGGGGAGCACAGATACGCAGTATTTT. As protein: CASAGGSTDTQYF.

This clonotype was detected ten times or more. The chain uses TRBV20-1 and TRBJ2-5; TRBD2 might be the D (6 bases). V lost 6 bases and J lost 2, with 19 bases in between. The CDR3 sequence is 15 residues long. Per germline, CDR1 DFQATT and CDR2 SNEGSKA (reference sequence). The CDR3 DNA reads TGCAGTGCCGGCACGGCCGGGGGTTATCAAGAGACCCAGTACTTC. Protein sequence: CSAGTAGGYQETQYF.

This clonotype came up many times. The chain couples TRBV4-1 to TRBJ1-1; D is uncertain. Trimming cost V 1 base and J 4 bases, with 7 bases left between them. Germline V gene sequence: CDR1 MGHRA, CDR2 YSYEKL. The CDR3 has 13 amino acids. CDR3 bases: TGCGCCAGCAGCCAAGTGCTGGGCACTGAAGCTTTCTTT. Its protein product is CASSQVLGTEAFF.

This clonotype was observed many times. The chain couples TRBV7-7 to TRBJ2-5; 8 bases are a match to TRBD1. V lost 0 bases to trimming and J lost 3 bases; unmatched junction nucleotides: 3. CDR1 is SSHAT and CDR2 is FNYEAQ in the germline V gene (reference sequence). The CDR3 loop spans 15 amino acids. For the CDR3, the DNA is TGTGCCAGCAGCTTAGCCCCGACAGGGGAAGAGACCCAGTACTTC. This gives the protein CASSLAPTGEETQYF.

This clonotype was counted ten times or more. This chain connects TRBV14 to TRBJ2-3; D may be TRBD2 (6 bases). The V gene lost 4 bases and the J gene lost 4 bases, with 15 bases spanning the gap. The germline V gene has CDR1 SGHDN and CDR2 FVKESK. This CDR3 has 15 residues. CDR3 sequence: CASSPWTGGADTQYF. CDR3 DNA: TGTGCCAGCAGCCCCTGGACGGGCGGGGCAGATACGCAGTATTTT.

This clonotype was seen at least ten times. This chain joins TRBV5-1 and TRBJ2-2; D perhaps matches TRBD1 (6 bases). The CDR3 totals 15 residues. V lost 3 bases to trimming and J lost 2 bases, with 11 bases between them. Germline CDR1 reads SGHRS; CDR2 reads YFSETQ. CDR3 protein: CASSSGTPNTGELFF. The CDR3 bases are TGCGCCAGCAGCTCCGGGACACCAAACACCGGGGAGCTGTTTTTT. Full variable domain (remainder filled in from reference TRBV5-1 and TRBJ2-2): KAGVTQTPRYLIKTRGQQVTLSCSPISGHRSVSWYQQTPGQGLQFLFEYFSETQRNKGNFPGRFSGRQFSNSRSEMNVSTLELGDSALYLCASSSGTPNTGELFFGEGSRLTVL.

This clonotype was counted only a few times. The genes are TRBV20-1 and TRBJ1-4; D is undetermined. V was pared by 4 bases and J by 7 bases, with 19 bases between. CDR1 DFQATT and CDR2 SNEGSKA come from the germline V gene (reference sequence). The CDR3 runs 15 residues. CDR3: CSATSGALGGEKLFF. The CDR3 DNA reads TGCAGTGCTACCTCAGGCGCCCTGGGAGGTGAAAAACTGTTTTTT.

This clonotype has at least ten counts. The chain is built from TRBV20-1 and TRBJ1-1, with D perhaps TRBD1 (5 bases). The germline V gene encodes CDR1 DFQATT and CDR2 SNEGSKA (reference sequence). With 2 bases removed from V and 1 base from J, the gap between germline ends came to 14 bases. CDR3 size: 15 residues. CDR3 sequence reads: CSARWGGERNTEAFF. In DNA form, the CDR3 reads TGCAGTGCTAGATGGGGGGGAGAGAGGAACACTGAAGCTTTCTTT.

This clonotype was seen at least ten times. J is TRBJ1-6 and V is TRBV6-5; D gene unclear. The CDR3 runs 13 residues. Germline values: CDR1 MNHEY, CDR2 SVGAGI. Trimming removed 5 bases at V and 7 bases at J, with 9 bases between. The CDR3 spells CASSLRHNSPLHF. The CDR3 DNA reads as TGTGCCAGCAGTCTTCGTCACAATTCACCCCTCCACTTT.

This clonotype appeared many times. The chain uses TRBV4-2 and TRBJ2-7; 15 positions match TRBD2. The V gene's germline CDR1 is LGHNA and CDR2 YNFKEQ. This CDR3 has 15 amino acids. Trimming removed 3 bases from V and 4 bases from J; junction bases left unmatched: 1. As DNA, the CDR3 is TGTGCCAGCAGCCAGGGGACTAGCGGGGGGTACGAGCAGTACTTC. Amino acid sequence: CASSQGTSGGYEQYF.

This clonotype was counted many times. This rearrangement joins TRBV6-5 to TRBJ1-1, with D possibly being TRBD1 (5 bases). V was pared by 5 bases and J by 2 bases, with 6 bases between. The length of the CDR3 is 12 residues. Germline CDR1 and CDR2: MNHEY and SVGAGI. This chain's CDR3 is CASSGGNTEAFF. CDR3 DNA: TGTGCCAGCAGTGGGGGAAACACTGAAGCTTTCTTT.

This clonotype was counted at least ten times. This chain links TRBV5-1 with TRBJ2-3; 8 nucleotides match TRBD2. The V and J ends lost 0 bases and 3 bases, in that order; junction bases with no gene match: 6. The CDR3 sequence is 16 residues long. Germline-derived CDR1 and CDR2 are SGHRS and YFSETQ. DNA of the CDR3: TGCGCCAGCAGCTTGGACGCGGGGGGTTATACAGATACGCAGTATTTT. It translates to CASSLDAGGYTDTQYF.

Many counts were recorded for this clonotype. V is TRBV24-1 and J is TRBJ2-1; a possible D gene is TRBD1 (6 bases). There are 13 residues in the CDR3. CDR1 and CDR2 (germline): KGHDR, SFDVKD. V lost 2 bases to trimming and J lost 8 bases, with 9 bases between them. Here the CDR3 reads CATSDYQGYEQFF. CDR3 nucleotides: TGTGCCACCAGTGATTACCAGGGGTATGAGCAGTTCTTC.

With respect to this clonotype: Possible read error: a much larger clone is one base away. V and J are TRBV5-1 and TRBJ1-1; D is undetermined. V lost 4 bases to trimming and J lost 4 bases, with 14 bases between them. CDR3 length: 14 amino acids. Looked up from germline, CDR1 is SGHRS and CDR2 is YFSETQ. This CDR3 reads CASSTWTPGTEAFF. DNA for the CDR3: TGCGCCAGCAGCACATGGACCCCGGGCACTGAAGCTTTCTTT. The variable domain in full, with the rest retrieved from reference TRBV5-1 and TRBJ1-1, is KAGVTQTPRYLIKTRGQQVTLSCSPISGHRSVSWYQQTPGQGLQFLFEYFSETQRNKGNFPGRFSGRQFSNSRSEMNVSTLELGDSALYLCASSTWTPGTEAFFGQGTRLTVV.

This clonotype appeared many times. The V gene is TRBV5-1, the J gene TRBJ1-5; D is unclear. This CDR3 comprises 14 residues. Germline values: CDR1 SGHRS, CDR2 YFSETQ. Trimming shortened V by 4 bases and J by 6 bases, and 14 bases separated the two germline ends. The CDR3 DNA follows: TGCGCCAGCAGCCGGGGAGGTGCGGGTCAGCCCCAGCATTTT. Its translation: CASSRGGAGQPQHF.

Many counts were recorded for this clonotype. The J gene is TRBJ2-1, the V gene TRBV5-5, with D perhaps matching TRBD1 (6 bases). CDR1 SGHKS and CDR2 YYEKEE come from the germline V gene (reference sequence). Trimming removed 0 bases from V and 2 bases from J, with 6 bases in between. The CDR3 is 14 residues long. The CDR3 reads CASSLEGAYNEQFF. The CDR3 DNA reads TGTGCCAGCAGCTTGGAGGGGGCCTACAATGAGCAGTTCTTC.

With regard to this clonotype: Mismatch with germline at one junction end may stem from a read error. The chain joins TRBV20-1 to TRBJ1-6, with no clear D. The CDR3 contains 15 residues. CDR1 is DFQATT, CDR2 SNEGSKA, per germline (reference sequence). In nucleotides, the CDR3 is TGCAGTGCTAGGGATCACTTTCCGGATAATTCACCCCTACACTTT. This gives the protein CSARDHFPDNSPLHF.

This clonotype was picked up many times. This chain links TRBV6-1 with TRBJ2-7; 7 bases match TRBD1. Trimming cost V 4 bases and J 0 bases; bases outside gene matches: 9. The CDR3 contains 16 residues. Germline V gives CDR1 MNHNS, CDR2 SASEGT. CDR3 sequence (DNA): TGTGCCAGCAGTGGACACGACCGGGACAGCTCCTACGAGCAGTACTTC. Translated, it gives CASSGHDRDSSYEQYF.

This clonotype was picked up a small number of times. V usage is TRBV24-1 and J usage is TRBJ2-1, with D possibly being TRBD1 (6 bases). CDR1 KGHDR and CDR2 SFDVKD come from the germline V gene. This CDR3 has 14 residues. V lost 8 bases to trimming and J lost 2 bases, with 12 bases between them. The CDR3, as DNA: TGTGCCACCACAGGGGAACCGCCCTACAATGAGCAGTTCTTC. Its translation is CATTGEPPYNEQFF.

This clonotype appeared many times. This rearrangement joins TRBV10-3 to TRBJ2-7; no clear D. The V end was cut by 3 bases, the J end by 4 bases, with 7 bases between. CDR3 length: 12 residues. CDR1 is ENHRY and CDR2 is SYGVKD in the germline V gene. This CDR3 reads CAISEPGYEQYF. The CDR3 DNA sequence: TGTGCCATCAGTGAACCAGGATACGAGCAGTACTTC.

This clonotype has only a few counts. This may arise from a read error, as a much more abundant clone is one base away. The chain carries TRBV29-1 and TRBJ2-6; perhaps TRBD1 as D (5 bases). The CDR3 spans 14 residues. From germline, CDR1 is SQVTM and CDR2 ANQGSEA. CDR3 nucleotide sequence: TGCAGCGTTCAAAGGTCCTCTGGGGCCAAAGTCCTGACTTTC. Translating gives CSVQRSSGAKVLTF.

This clonotype was counted at least ten times. The gene calls are TRBV12-3 or TRBV12-4 and TRBJ1-3; D uncertain. Trimming took off 4 bases at V and 0 bases at J, with 4 bases between the two ends. This CDR3 spans 13 amino acids. For the CDR3, the DNA is TGTGCCAGCAGTTGGGGCTCTGGAAACACCATATATTTT. Encoded protein: CASSWGSGNTIYF.

This clonotype was seen ten or more times. This chain joins TRBV15 and TRBJ1-5; 8 positions match TRBD1. Unmatched junction bases numbered 19, after V lost 0 bases and J lost 6 bases. Germline V lookup: CDR1 LNHNV, CDR2 YYDKDF (reference sequence). The CDR3 has 20 amino acids. The DNA of the CDR3 is TGTGCCACCAGCAGAGATGGGACATGGGGACAGGCTCATTTGGGTCAGCCCCAGCATTTT. This codes for CATSRDGTWGQAHLGQPQHF.

V and J are TRBV5-1 and TRBJ2-5, with D perhaps assigned TRBD1 or TRBD2 (5 bases each). Trimming stripped 4 bases from V and 1 base from J, with 17 bases between. This CDR3 comprises 16 residues. In germline, CDR1 is SGHRS, CDR2 YFSETQ. CDR3 sequence (DNA): TGCGCCAGCAGCCCGGGGCGTGGGGCGAGCCAAGAGACCCAGTACTTC. Translated: CASSPGRGASQETQYF.

This clonotype was seen at least ten times. This chain links TRBV11-2 with TRBJ2-2; D not certain. This CDR3 has 13 residues. Germline CDR1 reads SGHAT; CDR2 reads FQNNGV. Trimming pared 0 bases from V and 11 bases from J, leaving 10 bases between. The chain's CDR3 is CASSLDRGSELFF. The CDR3 region has the DNA TGTGCCAGCAGCTTAGATCGCGGCTCTGAGCTGTTTTTT. Looking up the rest from reference TRBV11-2 and TRBJ2-2 gives the full variable domain: EAGVAQSPRYKIIEKRQSVAFWCNPISGHATLYWYQQILGQGPKLLIQFQNNGVVDDSQLPKDRFSAERLKGVDSTLKIQPAKLEDSAVYLCASSLDRGSELFFGEGSRLTVL.